Listed below are T cell receptor beta chains from one sample, sequenced in a study of T cell responses to AZD1222 COVID-19 vaccine. Using immunoSEQ multiplex PCR, the repertoire was profiled, and TCRdb retains in-frame clones only, with some absent. The sample contains some 66,000 clones, around 89% of which appear only once. Sequencing was performed on peripheral blood, taken 28 days after the second AZD1222 dose. Receptors originate from an adult who received the AZD1222 COVID-19 vaccine. CDR3s include the opening cysteine and the closing phenylalanine or tryptophan. D genes are given only for firm matches. Clone sizes are given selectively: once, few, many, or a class where the clone is expanded.

clone_size	v_call	d_call	j_call	cdr3_nt	cdr3_aa
few	TRBV6-4	TRBD1	TRBJ2-7	TGTGCCAGCAGCGGGACAGTGGCTCACGGGGAGCAGTACTTC	CASSGTVAHGEQYF
-	TRBV19	-	TRBJ1-2	TGTGCCAGTAATCCTCGGAGGAGTACCATACAGGGCTACACCTTC	CASNPRRSTIQGYTF
-	TRBV15	-	TRBJ1-2	TGTGCCACCAGCAGAGGGCAGGACTATGGCTACACCTTC	CATSRGQDYGYTF
-	TRBV7-2	TRBD2	TRBJ2-7	TGTGCCAGCAGTTCCGGGACTAGCGGCTACGAGCAGTACTTC	CASSSGTSGYEQYF
-	TRBV19	TRBD1	TRBJ2-1	TGTGCCAGTAGTCCCCGCACCGGGACAGACTACAATGAGCAGTTCTTC	CASSPRTGTDYNEQFF
-	TRBV5-1	-	TRBJ1-6	TGCGCCAGCAGCTTGCAGGGAGGTAATTCACCCCTCCACTTT	CASSLQGGNSPLHF
-	TRBV27	-	TRBJ2-7	TGTGCCAGCGGCAGGCCGGCCTACGAGCAGTACTTC	CASGRPAYEQYF
-	TRBV6-5	-	TRBJ1-4	TGTGCCAGCAGGGCTTATGCAAAGGGTAATGAAAAACTGTTTTTT	CASRAYAKGNEKLFF
once	TRBV29-1	-	TRBJ1-2	TGCAGCGCAGCAAGGGGGGCTGAAGGCTACACCTTC	CSAARGAEGYTF
-	TRBV10-1	-	TRBJ2-5	TGCGCCAGCAGTGACGGATTACAAGAGACCCAGTACTTC	CASSDGLQETQYF
few	TRBV15	-	TRBJ2-1	TGTGCCACCAGCCGGGACCGTAACAATGAGCAGTTCTTC	CATSRDRNNEQFF
-	TRBV6-5	-	TRBJ2-5	TGTGCCAGAATCCCAGGGCCAGTAAAAGAGACCCAGTACTTC	CARIPGPVKETQYF
once	TRBV28	TRBD1	TRBJ1-2	TGTGCCAGCACCCAGTCCCGGGACAGGGGGCTGGGCACCTTC	CASTQSRDRGLGTF
-	TRBV11-2	-	TRBJ2-5	TGTGCCAGCAGCCCCCGGGGGACCCGTGGAGTGGGGACCCAGTACTTC	CASSPRGTRGVGTQYF
-	TRBV5-1	-	TRBJ2-3	TGCGCCAGCAAGACGGGAGAGTTTACAGATACGCAGTATTTT	CASKTGEFTDTQYF
once	TRBV2	TRBD1	TRBJ1-1	TGTGCCAGCGGTCAGGGGGCGAACACTGAAGCTTTCTTT	CASGQGANTEAFF
-	TRBV6-6	-	TRBJ1-1	TGTGCCAGCAGTCGTGGGGGCACTGAAGCTTTCTTT	CASSRGGTEAFF
-	TRBV7-9	TRBD1	TRBJ2-7	TGTGCCAGCAGCTTAATTGGACAGGGAATTTACGAGCAGTACTTC	CASSLIGQGIYEQYF
-	TRBV30	-	TRBJ1-1	TGTGCCTGGTCGACAGCGAACACTGAAGCTTTCTTT	CAWSTANTEAFF
-	TRBV19	-	TRBJ1-5	TGTGCCAGTAGTACGCAGGGTGGCCAGCCCCAGCATTTT	CASSTQGGQPQHF
once	TRBV20-1	-	TRBJ2-2	TGCAGTGCTCCCGACGGCGGGGAGCTGTTTTTT	CSAPDGGELFF
-	TRBV6-4	TRBD1	TRBJ2-2	TGTGCCAGCAGGGACAGGGACACCGGGGAGCTGTTTTTT	CASRDRDTGELFF
-	TRBV27	-	TRBJ1-4	TGTGCCAGCAGTTTATATCCCCAAGCAGCAACTAATGAAAAACTGTTTTTT	CASSLYPQAATNEKLFF
once	TRBV19	-	TRBJ1-5	TGTGCCAGTAGTATTGCTGCGCCGGGCAATCAGCCCCAGCATTTT	CASSIAAPGNQPQHF
-	TRBV5-5	-	TRBJ2-2	TGTGCCAGCAAGGCAGCGAACACCGGGGAGCTGTTTTTT	CASKAANTGELFF
-	TRBV18	-	TRBJ1-4	TGTGCCAGCTCCCCCGGGACGGATAATGAAAAACTGTTTTTT	CASSPGTDNEKLFF
-	TRBV5-6	-	TRBJ2-3	TGTGCCAGCCTATTAGGCCCTCCCCCCTCTTTCACAGATACGCAGTATTTT	CASLLGPPPSFTDTQYF
-	TRBV6-5	TRBD1	TRBJ1-1	TGTGCCAGCAGTTCGACAGGGTCTGAAGCTTTCTTT	CASSSTGSEAFF
-	TRBV11-2	TRBD2	TRBJ2-7	TGTGCCAGCAGCACCCGGGACATCCTTAGCGGGAGGTCTCCCTACGAGCAGTACTTC	CASSTRDILSGRSPYEQYF
-	TRBV7-3	-	TRBJ2-2	TGTGCCAGCTCCTTAAGGCAGGGCCCTAACACCGGGGAGCTGTTTTTT	CASSLRQGPNTGELFF
-	TRBV4-2	-	TRBJ2-7	TGTGCCAGCAGCCAAGAGCCGGGGTTCTCCTACGAGCAGTACTTC	CASSQEPGFSYEQYF
-	TRBV27	-	TRBJ1-2	TGTGCCAGCAGTTTAACAGGCGTAGCTAACTATGGCTACACCTTC	CASSLTGVANYGYTF
once	TRBV6-1	-	TRBJ2-5	TGTGCCAGCAGTGAAAGGAGGGGTAGCGGCAGAGAGACCCAGTACTTC	CASSERRGSGRETQYF
-	TRBV5-6	-	TRBJ1-2	TGTGCCAGCAGCCCCGGGGGGTATGGCTACACCTTC	CASSPGGYGYTF
-	TRBV10-3	-	TRBJ1-2	TGTGCCATCAGTGAGTCTATGTGGTACACCTTC	CAISESMWYTF
-	TRBV12-3/TRBV12-4	TRBD1	TRBJ1-1	TGTGCCAGCACCCCGGGACAGAGCACTGAAGCTTTCTTT	CASTPGQSTEAFF
-	TRBV19	TRBD2	TRBJ2-1	TGTGCCACCAGGGAGGGGCAAGAGCAGTTCTTC	CATREGQEQFF
-	TRBV27	-	TRBJ2-7	TGTGCCAGCAGTTTCCAGGGCCCCCTTACCGCCTACGAGCAGTACTTC	CASSFQGPLTAYEQYF
-	TRBV12-3/TRBV12-4	-	TRBJ1-2	TGTGCCACCCAACGGCAGCTAAACTATGGCTACACCTTC	CATQRQLNYGYTF
-	TRBV28	-	TRBJ2-7	TGTGCCAGCAGTTTTGCAGAACCCTACCGCGAGCAGTACTTC	CASSFAEPYREQYF